This T cell receptor beta chain came from a study of CD8+ T cells in alopecia areata. RNA was extracted and reverse transcribed into cDNA as the sequencing template. The method was immunoSEQ multiplex PCR; TCRdb's version includes in-frame clones alone and lacks a portion of them. The data contain more than 150,000 clones, 45% to 60% of them singletons. Germline V gene lookup returns CDR1 GTSNPN and CDR2 SVGIG (reference sequence). The CDR3 runs to 13 residues. The V end lost 0 bases, the J end lost 4 bases, and 8 bases lay between the germline ends. V usage is TRBV30 and J usage is TRBJ2-3; D is unresolved. The receptor was derived from a human donor with alopecia areata. This specimen was CD8+ T cells sorted from blood, taken at week 0. The CDR3 sequence is CAWSVSGADTQYF. CDR3 sequence (DNA): TGTGCCTGGAGTGTGAGTGGGGCAGATACGCAGTATTTT.